This T cell receptor beta chain was identified during a study of Ad26.COV2.S vaccination and SARS-CoV-2 variants listed by TCRdb under 2021. About the full investigation: Vaccine-arm donors came from COV1001, a multicentre, randomized, double-blind, placebo-controlled phase I-IIa trial of Ad26.COV2.S in healthy adults. Ad26.COV2.S was administered intramuscularly at a dose of 5x10^10 or 1x10^11 viral particles, either as one shot or as two shots given 56 days apart. Sequencing of the TCRbeta repertoire served to evaluate the specificity and breadth of SARS-CoV-2-reactive T cell receptors following Ad26.COV2.S vaccination. A total of approximately 30 samples were included in the TCR-sequenced set, comprising around 20 Ad26.COV2.S vaccine recipients, 5 placebo recipients and 8 SARS-CoV-2 convalescent individuals. Trial participants were randomized into five groups of five, in which low-dose or high-dose Ad26.COV2.S was given once or twice, or placebo was given on both occasions. Investigators remained blinded to trial group allocation during experiments and outcome assessment.

The immunoSEQ Assay was used to sequence TCRbeta CDR3 regions. After extraction, genomic DNA underwent amplification by bias-controlled multiplex PCR, followed by high-throughput sequencing. Per the source publication's procedure: To quantify the absolute abundance of each unique TCRbeta CDR3 region, sequences were collapsed and filtered. T cell fraction was estimated by normalization of TCRbeta template counts to usable DNA, with usable DNA being measured through amplification of reference genes present in all nucleated cells. Repertoire TCRs were annotated as SARS-CoV-2-specific when V gene, CDR3 amino acid sequence and J gene were exactly matched to a known reactive TCR set. The reference SARS-CoV-2 TCR set was obtained from MIRA and was filtered for enrichment in COVID-19-positive ImmuneCODE repertoires, whereby public or cross-reactive TCRs were removed. Drawing on the MIRA antigens, annotated TCRs were analysed further at the level of specific ORF or position within ORF. Breadth was defined as annotated unique rearrangements over total unique productive rearrangements; depth was the summed frequency of those rearrangements. Two-sided Wilcoxon rank-sum tests were used to compare TCR breadth between groups. This immuneACCESS table, as held by TCRdb, lists in-frame sequences with V and J called but not all clones. Of the missing ones, under half trace to an unresolved V gene in checked studies; the others have no known cause. V, J and clone size reflect that table, while D and trimming were determined from the DNA. For this sample there are 200,000 to 300,000 clones; roughly 90% appear just once. The ten biggest clones cover about 11% of the sample.

The research as a whole found: The authors noted that the TCR breadth and depth analyses may have underestimated total T cell responses. Ad26.COV2.S recipients had higher spike-specific TCR breadth than placebo recipients (P = 0.0014). The study lacked the statistical power to compare responses across vaccine doses or regimens. Substantial breadth of spike-specific CD8+ and CD4+ T cell responses was reported after vaccination. Non-spike TCR breadth was comparable between vaccine and placebo recipients, consistent with the vaccine containing only spike.

As to this clone: Which antigen it targets is not known. Base-call qualities are not available, and no considerably larger clone is one nucleotide away.

Explained via the paper, the treatment or condition label denotes: about 20 received Ad26.COV2.S at low or high dose, single or two shots; roughly 5 received placebo; per-sample allocation not given. For vaccine and placebo recipients, the sequenced repertoires came from samples collected on day 63 after the first injection. Cohort 1b enrolled 25 adults aged 18-55 years at a single site in Boston, USA, between 29 July and 7 August 2020. Ad26.COV2.S was a replication-incompetent adenovirus type 26 vector expressing a prefusion-stabilized SARS-CoV-2 spike protein from the original Wuhan strain. The receptor's source is a person between 18 and 65 years old who received the Ad26.COV2.S COVID-19 vaccine or a placebo. This specimen was peripheral blood, taken in a trial of Ad26.COV2.S vaccine versus placebo.

The DNA reads TGTGCCAGCAGCCAAGTTACGGGCGGGGAGCTGTTTTTT. Its translation reads: CASSQVTGGELFF. The rearrangement joined TRBV14 to TRBJ2-2; the D gene assignment is ambiguous. The junction carries 7 bases between V and J, which are trimmed by 1 base and 7 bases respectively. From a lookup of the germline V gene, CDR1 and CDR2 are SGHDN and FVKESK. The CDR3 spans 13 residues, from the cysteine through the phenylalanine. The kept DNA is CDR3 alone, 39 bases in frame from the first base.